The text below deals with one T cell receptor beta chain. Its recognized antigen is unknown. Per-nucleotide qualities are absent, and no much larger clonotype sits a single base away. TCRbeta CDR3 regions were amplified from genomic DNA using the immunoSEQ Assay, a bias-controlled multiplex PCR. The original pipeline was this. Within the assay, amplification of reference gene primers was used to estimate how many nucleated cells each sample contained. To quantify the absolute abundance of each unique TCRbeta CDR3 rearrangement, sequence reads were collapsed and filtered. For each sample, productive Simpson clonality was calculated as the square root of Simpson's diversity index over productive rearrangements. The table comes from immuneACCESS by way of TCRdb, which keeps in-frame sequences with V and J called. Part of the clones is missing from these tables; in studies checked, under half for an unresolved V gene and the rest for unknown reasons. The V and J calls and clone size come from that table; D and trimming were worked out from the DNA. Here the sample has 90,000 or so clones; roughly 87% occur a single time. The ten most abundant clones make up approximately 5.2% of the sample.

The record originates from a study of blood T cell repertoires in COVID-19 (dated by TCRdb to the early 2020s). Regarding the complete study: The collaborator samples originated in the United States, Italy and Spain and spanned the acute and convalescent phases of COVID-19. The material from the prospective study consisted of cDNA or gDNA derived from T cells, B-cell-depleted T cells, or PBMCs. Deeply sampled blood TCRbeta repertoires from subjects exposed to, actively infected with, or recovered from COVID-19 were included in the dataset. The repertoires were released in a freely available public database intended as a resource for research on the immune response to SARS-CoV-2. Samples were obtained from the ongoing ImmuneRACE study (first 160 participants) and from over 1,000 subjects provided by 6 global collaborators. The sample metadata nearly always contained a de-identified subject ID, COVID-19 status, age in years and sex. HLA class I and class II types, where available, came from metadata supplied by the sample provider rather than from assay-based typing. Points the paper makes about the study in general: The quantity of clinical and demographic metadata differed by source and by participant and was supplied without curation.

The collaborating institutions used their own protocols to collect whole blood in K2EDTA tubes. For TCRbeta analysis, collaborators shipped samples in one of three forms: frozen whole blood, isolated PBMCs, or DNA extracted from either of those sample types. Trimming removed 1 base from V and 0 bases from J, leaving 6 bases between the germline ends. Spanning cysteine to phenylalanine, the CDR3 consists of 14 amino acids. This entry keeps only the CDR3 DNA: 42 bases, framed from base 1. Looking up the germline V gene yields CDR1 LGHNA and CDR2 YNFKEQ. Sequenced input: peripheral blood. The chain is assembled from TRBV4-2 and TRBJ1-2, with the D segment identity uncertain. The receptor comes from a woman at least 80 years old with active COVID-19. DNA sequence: TGTGCCAGCAGCCAAGGGCGGTCTAACTATGGCTACACCTTC. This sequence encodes CASSQGRSNYGYTF.